The clone carrying this T cell receptor (beta chain) was seen many times. Described time point: pre-sensitization, week 0. Treatment given: therapeutic diphenylcyclopropenone sensitization with weekly scalp DPC. This sample was included in a study of human T cells and chemical hapten exposure. Study-wide context: After 6 days, upper back 0.01% DPC patch tests were scored.

TCRdb processed the RACE reads anew with MiXCR; each CDR3 protein has one entry. The top ten clones hold 2% to 3% of a sample with 350,000 to 450,000 distinct CDR3 sequences, approximately 5% of them seen once. The sequence came from a woman between 45 and 60 years old with alopecia areata. Some clones in this sample may be carry-over from other donors' samples. Sample: whole blood, taken in connection with sensitization to the hapten diphenylcyclopropenone (DPC).

The CDR3 nucleotides read TGCGCCAGCTCATCCGGGACAGGGGCCCACGAGCAGTACTTC. Its protein is CASSSGTGAHEQYF. V gene TRBV5-1 combines with J gene TRBJ2-7, with 10 bases aligning to TRBD1. The V segment lost 7 bases and the J segment 5 bases; nucleotides outside the gene matches: 9. This CDR3 contains 14 residues. Germline V gene lookup returns CDR1 SGHRS and CDR2 YFSETQ. Together with reference TRBV5-1 and TRBJ2-7, the CDR3 gives the full variable domain: KAGVTQTPRYLIKTRGQQVTLSCSPISGHRSVSWYQQTPGQGLQFLFEYFSETQRNKGNFPGRFSGRQFSNSRSEMNVSTLELGDSALYLCASSSGTGAHEQYFGPGTRLTVT.